This T cell receptor beta chain stems from a study of CD8+ T cells in alopecia areata. General study results and limits: The study found TCR sharing across patients less clear than in mice, possibly for HLA reasons.

Trimming took 5 bases from V and 4 from J; bases not matched to a gene: 6. Germline values: CDR1 SEHNR, CDR2 FQNEAQ (reference sequence). CDR3 length equals 16 residues. Points on this clone: Its specificity is not known.

The authors extracted RNA and reverse transcribed it into cDNA as the sequencing template. Measured with immunoSEQ multiplex PCR; TCRdb has only the in-frame clones, and not every one. The table records 30,000 to 35,000 clones, roughly 50% of them present only once. The V gene is TRBV7-9, the J gene TRBJ2-1, with 12 nucleotides matching TRBD2. The sequence came from a human donor with alopecia areata. Material for sequencing was NKG2D-high CD8+ T cells sorted from blood. CDR3 DNA: TGTGCCAGCAGCCCGGGGACTAGCGGGCGTTACAATGAGCAGTTCTTC. Protein product: CASSPGTSGRYNEQFF.